The clone carrying this T cell receptor beta chain appeared a single time. What it recognizes is unknown. Trimming removed 0 bases from V and 2 bases from J, with 10 bases in between. The CDR3 is made up of 15 amino acids. Germline V lookup: CDR1 GTSNPN, CDR2 SVGIG (reference sequence). The cDNA had a unique molecular identifier and a template-switch universal primer site. In TCRdb, the 5' RACE reads were re-called with MiXCR into one record per CDR3 protein. This sample has some 1,600,000 distinct CDR3 sequences, with about 32% found just once. These data originate in a study of identical twins. Regarding the study as a whole: Diverse VJ usage suggested most zero-insertion clonotypes were not invariant T cells. Insertion counts were lower in abundant cord blood beta clonotypes, a trend that memory repertoires did not show. The study reached conclusions through statistical analysis that was cross-sectional, not following the same donors.

The sequenced sample consisted of cord blood. The clonotype was recovered from a newborn girl in good health. The chain has TRBV30 and TRBJ2-2; D not resolved. For the CDR3, the DNA is TGTGCCTGGAGTGTCGTTCGCAGAAACACCGGGGAGCTGTTTTTT. Residues: CAWSVVRRNTGELFF.